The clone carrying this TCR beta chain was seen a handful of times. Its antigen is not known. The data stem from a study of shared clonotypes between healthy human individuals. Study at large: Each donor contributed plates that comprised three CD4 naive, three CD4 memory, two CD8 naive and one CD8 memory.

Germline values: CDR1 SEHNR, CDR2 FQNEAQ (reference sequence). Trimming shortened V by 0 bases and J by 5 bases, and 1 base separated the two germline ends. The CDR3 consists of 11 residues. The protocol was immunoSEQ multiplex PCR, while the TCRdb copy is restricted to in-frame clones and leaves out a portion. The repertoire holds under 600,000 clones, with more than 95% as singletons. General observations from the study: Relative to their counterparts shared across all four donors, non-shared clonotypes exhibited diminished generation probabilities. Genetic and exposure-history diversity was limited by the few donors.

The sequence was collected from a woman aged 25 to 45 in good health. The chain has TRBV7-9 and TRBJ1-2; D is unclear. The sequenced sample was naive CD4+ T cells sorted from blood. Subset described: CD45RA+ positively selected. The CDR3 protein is CASSLAYGYTF. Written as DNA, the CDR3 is TGTGCCAGCAGCTTAGCGTATGGCTACACCTTC.